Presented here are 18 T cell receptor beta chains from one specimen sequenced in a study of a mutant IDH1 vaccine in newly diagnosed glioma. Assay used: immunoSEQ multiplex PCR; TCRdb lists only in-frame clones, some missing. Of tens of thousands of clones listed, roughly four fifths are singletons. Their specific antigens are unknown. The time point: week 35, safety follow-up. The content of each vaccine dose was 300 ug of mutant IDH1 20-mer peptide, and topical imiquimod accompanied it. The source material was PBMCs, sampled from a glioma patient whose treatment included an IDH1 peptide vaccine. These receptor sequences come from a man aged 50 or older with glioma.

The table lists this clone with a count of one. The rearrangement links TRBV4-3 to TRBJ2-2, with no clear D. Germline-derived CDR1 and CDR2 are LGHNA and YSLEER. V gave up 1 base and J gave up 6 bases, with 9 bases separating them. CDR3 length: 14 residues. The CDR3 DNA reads TGCGCCAGCAGCCAAGGGCAGTTCCCCGGGGAGCTGTTTTTT. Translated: CASSQGQFPGELFF.

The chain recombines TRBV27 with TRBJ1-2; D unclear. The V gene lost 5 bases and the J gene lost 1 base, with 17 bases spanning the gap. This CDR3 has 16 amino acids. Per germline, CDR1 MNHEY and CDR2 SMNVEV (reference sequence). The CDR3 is CASSASGRPINYGYTF. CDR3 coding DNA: TGTGCCAGCAGTGCATCCGGCAGGCCTATTAACTATGGCTACACCTTC.

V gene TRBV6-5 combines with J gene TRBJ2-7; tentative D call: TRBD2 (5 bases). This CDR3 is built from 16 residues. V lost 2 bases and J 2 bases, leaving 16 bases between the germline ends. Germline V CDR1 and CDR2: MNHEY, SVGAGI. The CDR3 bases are TGTGCCAGCAGTTACGACGGCCCGGACGGGACCTACGAGCAGTACTTC. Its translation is CASSYDGPDGTYEQYF.

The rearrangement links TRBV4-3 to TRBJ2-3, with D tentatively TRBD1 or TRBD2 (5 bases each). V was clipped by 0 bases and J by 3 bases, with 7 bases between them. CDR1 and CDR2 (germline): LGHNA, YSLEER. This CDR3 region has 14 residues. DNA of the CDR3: TGCGCCAGCAGCCAAGATGGGGGAACAGATACGCAGTATTTT. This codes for CASSQDGGTDTQYF.

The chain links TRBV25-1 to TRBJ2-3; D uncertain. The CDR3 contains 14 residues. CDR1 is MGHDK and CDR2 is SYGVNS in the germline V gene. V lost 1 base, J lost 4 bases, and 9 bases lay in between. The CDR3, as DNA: TGTGCCAGCAGTGAATTGACCTCGGCAGATACGCAGTATTTT. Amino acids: CASSELTSADTQYF.

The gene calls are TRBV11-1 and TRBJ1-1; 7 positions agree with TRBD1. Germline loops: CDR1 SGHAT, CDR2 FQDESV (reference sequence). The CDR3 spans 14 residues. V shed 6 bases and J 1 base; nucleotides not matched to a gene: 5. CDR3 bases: TGTGCCAGCAGTTCCAGACAGGGGAACACTGAAGCTTTCTTT. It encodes CASSSRQGNTEAFF.

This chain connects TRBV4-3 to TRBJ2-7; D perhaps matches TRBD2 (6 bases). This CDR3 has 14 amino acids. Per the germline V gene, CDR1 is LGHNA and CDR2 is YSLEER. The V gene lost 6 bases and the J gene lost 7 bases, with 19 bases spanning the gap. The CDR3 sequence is CASSHLDEAGEQYF. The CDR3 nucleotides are TGCGCCAGCAGTCACTTGGACGAGGCGGGGGAGCAGTACTTC.

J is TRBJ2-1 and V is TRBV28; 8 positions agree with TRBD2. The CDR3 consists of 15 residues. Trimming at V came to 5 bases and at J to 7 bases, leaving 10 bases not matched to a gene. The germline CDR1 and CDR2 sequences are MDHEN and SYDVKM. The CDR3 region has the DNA TGTGCCAGCAGTCTGGGACTAGGGGTGGGGAATGAGCAGTTCTTC. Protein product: CASSLGLGVGNEQFF.

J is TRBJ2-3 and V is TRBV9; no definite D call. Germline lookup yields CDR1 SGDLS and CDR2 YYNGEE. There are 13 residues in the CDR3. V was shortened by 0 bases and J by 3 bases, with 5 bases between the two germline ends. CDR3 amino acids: CASSVEVTDTQYF. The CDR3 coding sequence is TGTGCCAGCAGCGTAGAAGTTACAGATACGCAGTATTTT. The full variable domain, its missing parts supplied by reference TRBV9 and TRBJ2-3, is DSGVTQTPKHLITATGQRVTLRCSPRSGDLSVYWYQQSLDQGLQFLIQYYNGEERAKGNILERFSAQQFPDLHSELNLSSLELGDSALYFCASSVEVTDTQYFGPGTRLTVL.

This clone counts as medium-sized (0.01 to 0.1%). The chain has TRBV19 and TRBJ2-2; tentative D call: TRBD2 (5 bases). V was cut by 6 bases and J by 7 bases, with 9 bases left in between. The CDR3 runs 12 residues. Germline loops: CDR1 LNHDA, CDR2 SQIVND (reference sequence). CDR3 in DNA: TGTGCCAGTAGGTGGGAGTACGGGGAGCTGTTTTTT. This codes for CASRWEYGELFF.

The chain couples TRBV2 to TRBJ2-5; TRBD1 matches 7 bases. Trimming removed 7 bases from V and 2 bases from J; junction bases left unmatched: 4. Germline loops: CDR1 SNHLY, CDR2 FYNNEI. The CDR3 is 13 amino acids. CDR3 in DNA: TGTGCCAGCAAACGGGGACAGCAAGAGACCCAGTACTTC. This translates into CASKRGQQETQYF.

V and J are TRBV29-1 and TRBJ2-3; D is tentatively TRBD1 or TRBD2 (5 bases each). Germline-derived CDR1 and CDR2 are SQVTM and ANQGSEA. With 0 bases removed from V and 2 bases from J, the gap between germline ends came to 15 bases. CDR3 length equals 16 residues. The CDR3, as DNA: TGCAGCGTTGAAGACCTCGGGGCTCGATTCACAGATACGCAGTATTTT. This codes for CSVEDLGARFTDTQYF.

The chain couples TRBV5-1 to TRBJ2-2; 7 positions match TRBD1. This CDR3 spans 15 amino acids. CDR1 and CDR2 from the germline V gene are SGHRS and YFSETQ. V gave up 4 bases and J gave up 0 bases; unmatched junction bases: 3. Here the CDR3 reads CASSLDRANTGELFF. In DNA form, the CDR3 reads TGCGCCAGCAGCCTAGACAGGGCGAACACCGGGGAGCTGTTTTTT.

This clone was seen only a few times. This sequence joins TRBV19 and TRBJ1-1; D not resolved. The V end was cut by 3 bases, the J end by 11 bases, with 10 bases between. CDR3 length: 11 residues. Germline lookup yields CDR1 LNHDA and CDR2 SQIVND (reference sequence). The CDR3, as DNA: TGTGCCAGTAGTATGGGCGGGGAGGCTTTCTTT. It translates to CASSMGGEAFF.

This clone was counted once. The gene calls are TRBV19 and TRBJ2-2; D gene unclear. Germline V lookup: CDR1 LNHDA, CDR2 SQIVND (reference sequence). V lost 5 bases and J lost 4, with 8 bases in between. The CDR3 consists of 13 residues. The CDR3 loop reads CASSPTVTGELFF. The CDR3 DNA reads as TGTGCCAGTAGTCCGACGGTCACCGGGGAGCTGTTTTTT.

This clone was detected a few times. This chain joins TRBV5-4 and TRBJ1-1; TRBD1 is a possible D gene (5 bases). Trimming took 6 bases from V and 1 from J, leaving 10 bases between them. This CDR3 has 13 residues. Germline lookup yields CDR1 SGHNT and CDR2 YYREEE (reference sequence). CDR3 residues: CASIDDRNTEAFF. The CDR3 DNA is TGTGCCAGCATCGACGACAGGAACACTGAAGCTTTCTTT. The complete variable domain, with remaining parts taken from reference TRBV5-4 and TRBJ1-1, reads ETGVTQSPTHLIKTRGQQVTLRCSSQSGHNTVSWYQQALGQGPQFIFQYYREEENGRGNFPPRFSGLQFPNYSSELNVNALELDDSALYLCASIDDRNTEAFFGQGTRLTVV.

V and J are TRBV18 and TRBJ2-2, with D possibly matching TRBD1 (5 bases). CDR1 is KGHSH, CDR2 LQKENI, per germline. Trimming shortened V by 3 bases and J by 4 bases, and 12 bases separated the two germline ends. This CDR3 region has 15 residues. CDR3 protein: CASSPAGSGTGELFF. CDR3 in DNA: TGTGCCAGCTCACCTGCAGGGTCCGGCACCGGGGAGCTGTTTTTT.

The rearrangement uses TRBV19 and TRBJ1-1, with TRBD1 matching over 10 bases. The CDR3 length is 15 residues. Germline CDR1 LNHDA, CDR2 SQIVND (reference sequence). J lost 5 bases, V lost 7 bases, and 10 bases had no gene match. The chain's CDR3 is CASTDPTGGLTEAFF. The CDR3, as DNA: TGTGCCAGTACCGATCCGACAGGGGGCCTAACTGAAGCTTTCTTT.